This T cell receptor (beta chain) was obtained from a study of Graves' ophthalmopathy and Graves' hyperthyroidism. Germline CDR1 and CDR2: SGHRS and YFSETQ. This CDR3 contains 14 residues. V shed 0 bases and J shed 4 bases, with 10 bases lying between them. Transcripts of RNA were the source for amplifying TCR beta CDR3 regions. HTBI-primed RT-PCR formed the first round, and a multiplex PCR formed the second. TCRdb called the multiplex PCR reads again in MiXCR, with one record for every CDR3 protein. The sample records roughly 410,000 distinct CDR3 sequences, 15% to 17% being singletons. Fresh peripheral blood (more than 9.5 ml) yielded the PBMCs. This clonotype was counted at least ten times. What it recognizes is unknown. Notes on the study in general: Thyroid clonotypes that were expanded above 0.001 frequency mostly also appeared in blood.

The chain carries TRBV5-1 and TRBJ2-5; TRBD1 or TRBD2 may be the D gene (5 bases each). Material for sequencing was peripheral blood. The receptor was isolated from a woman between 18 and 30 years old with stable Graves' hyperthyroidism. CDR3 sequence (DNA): TGCGCCAGCAGCTTGGTTCCGGGGACAGAGACCCAGTACTTC. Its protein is CASSLVPGTETQYF.